This paragraph covers one T cell receptor beta chain sequence. The antigen this receptor binds is unknown. Base qualities are not at hand, and no much larger clone is one base apart. The donors were included in the validation cohort of 90 to 150 subjects, a group kept apart from the approximately 700-subject first cohort. The data were obtained in a study of cytomegalovirus exposure and HLA in healthy donors (dated by TCRdb to the late 2010s). In terms of the full investigation: According to a later analysis, the roughly 130 validation repertoires were produced on the same platform as the 666 repertoires of the first cohort. The aim of the study was to test whether cataloging public T cell receptors could identify signatures of past pathogen exposure. A separate validation cohort of roughly 130 different subjects was used in addition to the 666-subject first cohort. To predict cytomegalovirus infection status, the study brought together high-throughput TCR immunosequencing, statistical association of individual TCRs with disease status, and machine learning.

Beyond this particular receptor, the publication reports: The study gave a list of 150 to 200 TCR beta chains associated with cytomegalovirus. In vitro tests confirmed that three of the cytomegalovirus-associated TCR beta chains recognize cytomegalovirus antigens. The classifier was reported to diagnose cytomegalovirus status with high specificity and sensitivity in both the original cohort and the validation cohort. The validation cohort had no HLA typing available for a later analysis, so co-occurrence within that cohort was assessed over all 130 or so repertoires. It was suggested by the authors that the approach could potentially be generalized to other disease states and immunological phenotypes. In a later analysis, TCRs clustered in the first cohort were found to also tend to co-occur in the roughly 130 validation repertoires, with about 94% of cluster scores above 0. Most TCR sequences were seen in very few donors, while some public TCRs were found in many individuals.

At the junction V is shortened by 5 bases and J by 7 bases; bases outside the gene matches: 9. The CDR3, cysteine through phenylalanine, is 15 amino acids long. Of all the DNA, just the CDR3 is kept, 45 bases in frame from base 1. The CDR1 and CDR2 encoded by the germline V gene are MDHEN and SYDVKM. Libraries were built with the immunoSEQ multiplex PCR assay. The study's processing was this. A statistical classification framework was built to diagnose cytomegalovirus status from the catalog of TCR beta chain sequences. TCRdb stores this immuneACCESS table with in-frame sequences only. Part of the clones is absent; in the studies checked, under half of the shortfall reflects unresolved V genes, and no reason is known for the rest. The V and J calls and clone size were taken over from that table, and D and trimming were inferred from the DNA. The sample yields 150,000 to 200,000 clones; around 84% were counted once. The ten largest account for less than 9% of the sample.

The sequencing input was PBMCs. The TCR was taken from a man in his late teens or twenties in good health and CMV-seropositive. The rearranged segments are TRBV28 and TRBJ2-5, with TRBD2 identical over 11 junction bases. The CDR3 amino acid sequence is: CASSPPLAGGRTQYF. The DNA sequence reads TGTGCCAGCAGTCCCCCCCTAGCGGGAGGCCGGACCCAGTACTTC.